A single sample gave rise to the 30 T cell receptor beta chains below, sequenced in a study of naive and memory T cell subsets. An oligonucleotide containing a UMI was ligated to the 3' end of TCR cDNA. The SP2 primer and nested alpha and beta constant region primers amplified ligated cDNA in four rounds. TCRdb reanalysed the 5' RACE reads using MiXCR and keeps one entry per CDR3 protein. The repertoire holds about 32,000 distinct CDR3 sequences, 16% seen once, with 2.6% in the top ten. The origin of the receptors is a female donor in good health.

This clonotype was recorded many times. The rearrangement uses TRBV5-5 and TRBJ2-7; D remains ambiguous. CDR1 SGHKS and CDR2 YYEKEE come from the germline V gene (reference sequence). The germline V and J ends were trimmed by 0 bases and 0 bases, with 7 bases remaining between them. CDR3 length equals 14 residues. The CDR3 coding sequence is TGTGCCAGCAGCTTGGCCAGCCTCTCCTACGAGCAGTACTTC. Its translation is CASSLASLSYEQYF.

This clonotype was recorded many times. The chain carries TRBV10-1 and TRBJ1-1; no clear D. CDR1 is WNHNN, CDR2 SYGVQD, per germline (reference sequence). Deletions cut 6 bases from V and 0 bases from J, with 17 bases between. The CDR3 length is 16 residues. In nucleotides, the CDR3 is TGCGCCAGCAGGCCAACTGACTCGGGAATGAACACTGAAGCTTTCTTT. It is translated as CASRPTDSGMNTEAFF.

The chain links TRBV24-1 to TRBJ2-7; the D gene is possibly TRBD1 (6 bases). The CDR3 consists of 11 residues. The ends were cut back, 4 bases at V and 7 bases at J, with 7 bases in the middle. Germline assignment: CDR1 KGHDR and CDR2 SFDVKD. CDR3 residues: CATSDGQEQYF. The CDR3 DNA sequence: TGTGCCACCAGTGACGGACAGGAGCAGTACTTC.

This clonotype was seen only a few times. The chain combines TRBV4-2 with TRBJ2-3; possible D gene TRBD1, 6 bases. This CDR3 region has 16 residues. Trimming cost V 0 bases and J 4 bases, with 14 bases left between them. The germline V gene has CDR1 LGHNA and CDR2 YNFKEQ. This CDR3 reads CASSQEQGEGADTQYF. In nucleotides, the CDR3 is TGTGCCAGCAGCCAAGAGCAGGGCGAGGGGGCAGATACGCAGTATTTT.

By frequency in the sample, this clonotype is medium-sized. The genes are TRBV20-1 and TRBJ2-1, with 9 bases identical to TRBD2. V shed 3 bases, J shed 9 bases, and the junction held 6 bases outside the gene matches. Germline values: CDR1 DFQATT, CDR2 SNEGSKA (reference sequence). The CDR3 is made up of 13 amino acids. DNA for the CDR3: TGCAGTGCTAGGGGCGGGGGGGCCGGTGAGCAGTTCTTC. Its translation: CSARGGGAGEQFF.

The rearrangement links TRBV12-3 or TRBV12-4 to TRBJ2-1, with TRBD2 matching 10 bases. This CDR3 spans 16 amino acids. V lost 2 bases and J lost 10; bases outside the gene matches: 11. CDR3 region: CASSLPQLAGLGEQFF. The CDR3 DNA sequence: TGTGCCAGCAGTTTACCGCAACTAGCGGGGCTCGGGGAGCAGTTCTTC.

CDR3 in DNA: TGTGCCAGCAGCCAAGATTTCGGACTAGCTTTTGGCGAGCAGTACTTC. Amino acid sequence: CASSQDFGLAFGEQYF. The chain recombines TRBV3-1 with TRBJ2-7; 8 nucleotides align to TRBD2. The CDR3 has 16 residues. Germline-derived CDR1 and CDR2 are LGHDT and YNNKEL (reference sequence). Trimming removed 0 bases from V and 6 bases from J; junction bases left unmatched: 10.

This clonotype was seen many times. This chain uses TRBV29-1 with TRBJ1-2, with TRBD1 identical over 12 bases. CDR1 is SQVTM, CDR2 ANQGSEA, per germline. CDR3 length equals 13 residues. V lost 8 bases to trimming and J lost 8 bases; unmatched junction nucleotides: 9. CDR3 loop: CSSQGQGAGGYTF. CDR3 in DNA: TGCAGCTCCCAGGGACAGGGGGCCGGAGGCTACACCTTC.

The sample holds a few counts of this clonotype. The CDR3 DNA reads TGTGCCAGCAGCGTAGATGGGGGGATAGTAAAGACCCAGTACTTC. It encodes CASSVDGGIVKTQYF. The chain recombines TRBV9 with TRBJ2-5; tentatively, D is TRBD2 (6 bases). Trimming left V 0 bases short and J 6 bases short, with 15 bases between. Germline CDR1 and CDR2: SGDLS and YYNGEE. This CDR3 has 15 amino acids.

This clonotype was observed at least ten times. The chain employs TRBV29-1 and TRBJ2-7; TRBD1 agrees at 9 bases. The germline V gene encodes CDR1 SQVTM and CDR2 ANQGSEA. V shed 5 bases, J shed 3 bases, and the junction held 5 bases outside the gene matches. The CDR3 extends over 13 amino acids. CDR3 bases: TGCAGCGTTCGACAGGGGGTGATCTACGAGCAGTACTTC. Amino acid sequence: CSVRQGVIYEQYF.

This clonotype has at least ten counts. This sequence joins TRBV6-5 and TRBJ1-4, with a possible D match to TRBD1 (6 bases). V lost 4 bases to trimming and J lost 8 bases, with 14 bases between them. The CDR3 has 14 amino acids. Germline V gives CDR1 MNHEY, CDR2 SVGAGI. The DNA of the CDR3 is TGTGCCAGCAGTTGGACAGCAGGGAAAGAAAAACTGTTTTTT. Translation: CASSWTAGKEKLFF.

The table lists this clonotype with many counts. The V and J genes are TRBV6-6 and TRBJ2-3; possible D gene TRBD2, 5 bases. The CDR3 is 13 residues long. V gave up 7 bases and J gave up 4 bases, with 12 bases separating them. In germline, CDR1 is MNHNY, CDR2 SVGAGI (reference sequence). The chain's CDR3 is CASIQDFSDTQYF. CDR3 in DNA: TGTGCCAGCATCCAGGACTTCTCAGATACGCAGTATTTT.

The CDR3 sequence: CASSNWRVGGATEAFF. CDR3 nucleotides: TGTGCCAGCAGCAACTGGAGGGTGGGGGGGGCTACTGAAGCTTTCTTT. This chain uses TRBV6-6 with TRBJ1-1, with D perhaps matching TRBD1 (6 bases). The V and J ends lost 6 bases and 5 bases respectively, with 22 bases between them. The germline CDR1 and CDR2 sequences are MNHNY and SVGAGI (reference sequence). This CDR3 is built from 16 residues.

This clonotype was observed at least ten times. V gene TRBV20-1 combines with J gene TRBJ1-2; a possible D gene is TRBD1 (5 bases). The germline gives CDR1 DFQATT, CDR2 SNEGSKA (reference sequence). Trimming pared 0 bases from V and 1 base from J, leaving 15 bases between. This CDR3 has 16 residues. CDR3 amino acids: CSARDSTAGFNYGYTF. CDR3 bases: TGCAGTGCTAGAGATTCAACAGCAGGGTTTAACTATGGCTACACCTTC.

The V and J genes are TRBV7-9 and TRBJ1-2; D remains ambiguous. V was cut by 6 bases and J by 4 bases, with 15 bases left in between. The length of the CDR3 is 14 residues. Germline V lookup: CDR1 SEHNR, CDR2 FQNEAQ (reference sequence). This chain's CDR3 is CASSVLAPPYGYTF. In nucleotides, the CDR3 is TGTGCCAGCAGTGTGTTAGCCCCCCCCTATGGCTACACCTTC.

The rearrangement joins TRBV10-1 to TRBJ2-7; D is possibly TRBD1 (6 bases). CDR3 length: 12 residues. V dropped 8 bases and J dropped 6 bases, with 14 bases sitting between them. Germline loops: CDR1 WNHNN, CDR2 SYGVQD (reference sequence). CDR3 loop: CASRDKIGEQYF. The CDR3 DNA reads as TGCGCCAGCCGGGACAAAATCGGCGAGCAGTACTTC.

This chain links TRBV6-1 with TRBJ2-1; 15 positions match TRBD2. CDR3 size: 17 residues. The germline V gene encodes CDR1 MNHNS and CDR2 SASEGT. With V trimmed by 5 bases and J by 7 bases, 9 bases remained unmatched. CDR3 sequence: CASSLRGTSGGRNEQFF. The CDR3 DNA sequence: TGTGCCAGCAGTCTCCGGGGGACTAGCGGGGGGAGGAATGAGCAGTTCTTC.

The chain couples TRBV12-3 or TRBV12-4 to TRBJ1-5; D might be TRBD1 (6 bases). The CDR3 spans 13 residues. V was cut by 5 bases and J by 5 bases, with 10 bases left in between. CDR3 residues: CASSRDNYQPQHF. CDR3 DNA sequence: TGTGCCAGCAGTAGGGACAACTATCAGCCCCAGCATTTT.

The chain links TRBV7-9 to TRBJ1-6; TRBD1 might be the D (6 bases). CDR1 is SEHNR, CDR2 FQNEAQ, per germline (reference sequence). The CDR3 extends over 14 amino acids. The V and J ends lost 4 bases and 7 bases respectively, with 11 bases between them. DNA of the CDR3: TGTGCCAGCAGCTCCGGGGACAAGAATTCACCCCTCCACTTT. Its translation is CASSSGDKNSPLHF. The variable domain in full, completed from reference TRBV7-9 and TRBJ1-6, reads DTGVSQNPRHKITKRGQNVTFRCDPISEHNRLYWYRQTLGQGPEFLTYFQNEAQLEKSRLLSDRFSAERPKGSFSTLEIQRTEQGDSAMYLCASSSGDKNSPLHFGNGTRLTVT.

The sample holds many counts of this clonotype. The rearrangement joins TRBV20-1 to TRBJ1-2; 7 bases are a match to TRBD1. Germline values: CDR1 DFQATT, CDR2 SNEGSKA (reference sequence). After removal of 3 bases from V and 4 bases from J, the junction contained 8 bases not matched to a gene. The CDR3 is 14 amino acids. The CDR3 DNA reads TGCAGTGCTAGCCCCCTCAGGGGGTTCTATGGCTACACCTTC. Encoded protein: CSASPLRGFYGYTF.

The chain carries TRBV5-4 and TRBJ2-5, with TRBD1 matching over 10 bases. CDR3 length equals 16 residues. Losses at the gene ends were 0 bases for V and 6 bases for J; bases not matched to a gene: 8. CDR1 is SGHNT, CDR2 YYREEE, per germline (reference sequence). The DNA of the CDR3 is TGTGCCAGCAGCTTGGAGGGGACAGGGGCGGGTCAGACCCAGTACTTC. Its translation is CASSLEGTGAGQTQYF.

This clonotype came up a few times. The chain couples TRBV9 to TRBJ2-1, with 8 bases aligning to TRBD2. The CDR3 consists of 14 residues. The V and J ends lost 3 bases and 9 bases, in that order; junction bases with no gene match: 8. CDR1 SGDLS and CDR2 YYNGEE come from the germline V gene. CDR3 coding DNA: TGTGCCAGCAGCGCGGGACGGGGGGGCGGTGAGCAGTTCTTC. Protein product: CASSAGRGGGEQFF.

The table lists this clonotype with a few counts. The chain carries TRBV2 and TRBJ2-7; the D gene is possibly TRBD1 (5 bases). This CDR3 region has 13 residues. Germline V CDR1 and CDR2: SNHLY, FYNNEI. The V gene lost 3 bases and the J gene lost 4 bases, with 10 bases spanning the gap. The CDR3 DNA reads as TGTGCCAGCAGTGACAGGGTAATTTACGAGCAGTACTTC. This translates into CASSDRVIYEQYF.

Ten or more counts support this clonotype. This sequence joins TRBV18 and TRBJ2-3, with D perhaps TRBD2 (6 bases). The CDR3 runs 14 residues. Trimming shortened V by 3 bases and J by 4 bases, and 11 bases separated the two germline ends. From germline, CDR1 is KGHSH and CDR2 LQKENI. CDR3 in amino acids: CASSPGDSADTQYF. DNA for the CDR3: TGTGCCAGCTCACCTGGGGACTCCGCAGATACGCAGTATTTT.

This chain uses TRBV7-2 with TRBJ1-2; no definite D call. The CDR3 consists of 15 residues. The germline V gene encodes CDR1 SGHTA and CDR2 FQGNSA. V was trimmed by 1 base and J by 0 bases, leaving 9 bases between them. CDR3 in amino acids: CASSLVTLANYGYTF. The CDR3 region has the DNA TGTGCCAGCAGCTTAGTTACTTTAGCTAACTATGGCTACACCTTC.

V gene TRBV6-5 combines with J gene TRBJ1-1; D gene unclear. CDR1 is MNHEY, CDR2 SVGAGI, per germline. Deletions cut 2 bases from V and 0 bases from J, with 7 bases between. This CDR3 contains 14 residues. DNA of the CDR3: TGTGCCAGCAGTTACGAAGGAGTGAACACTGAAGCTTTCTTT. Its translation: CASSYEGVNTEAFF.

This clonotype was found a few times. This chain joins TRBV7-3 and TRBJ2-1; 7 bases line up with TRBD1. Trimming removed 5 bases from V and 8 bases from J; junction bases left unmatched: 15. CDR1 SGHTA and CDR2 FQGTGA come from the germline V gene. The CDR3 is 16 residues long. CDR3 DNA sequence: TGTGCCAGCAGCCCTACTCCGGGACAGATTTTTGATGAGCAGTTCTTC. It encodes CASSPTPGQIFDEQFF.

This clonotype turned up a few times. The chain employs TRBV6-6 and TRBJ2-3; possible D gene TRBD1, 6 bases. Germline values: CDR1 MNHNY, CDR2 SVGAGI (reference sequence). This CDR3 spans 16 amino acids. Trimming took off 4 bases at V and 0 bases at J, with 14 bases between the two ends. CDR3 nucleotide sequence: TGTGCCAGCAGTTCCCGGACAGAATCTAGCACAGATACGCAGTATTTT. As protein: CASSSRTESSTDTQYF.

The chain employs TRBV5-5 and TRBJ1-1; the D is unclear. Trimming took 0 bases from V and 0 from J, leaving 15 bases between them. The CDR3 contains 17 residues. Per germline, CDR1 SGHKS and CDR2 YYEKEE (reference sequence). The CDR3 loop is CASSLEPNPPMNTEAFF. The DNA of the CDR3 is TGTGCCAGCAGCTTGGAGCCAAACCCTCCTATGAACACTGAAGCTTTCTTT.

This clonotype was detected ten times or more. This chain links TRBV20-1 with TRBJ2-4; D remains unclear. Germline V gene data show CDR1 as DFQATT and CDR2 as SNEGSKA (reference sequence). The CDR3 spans 14 residues. V lost 0 bases and J lost 9, with 15 bases in between. The CDR3 spells CSARDSGRVSIQYF. CDR3 nucleotide sequence: TGCAGTGCTAGAGATTCGGGTCGGGTTAGCATTCAGTACTTC.